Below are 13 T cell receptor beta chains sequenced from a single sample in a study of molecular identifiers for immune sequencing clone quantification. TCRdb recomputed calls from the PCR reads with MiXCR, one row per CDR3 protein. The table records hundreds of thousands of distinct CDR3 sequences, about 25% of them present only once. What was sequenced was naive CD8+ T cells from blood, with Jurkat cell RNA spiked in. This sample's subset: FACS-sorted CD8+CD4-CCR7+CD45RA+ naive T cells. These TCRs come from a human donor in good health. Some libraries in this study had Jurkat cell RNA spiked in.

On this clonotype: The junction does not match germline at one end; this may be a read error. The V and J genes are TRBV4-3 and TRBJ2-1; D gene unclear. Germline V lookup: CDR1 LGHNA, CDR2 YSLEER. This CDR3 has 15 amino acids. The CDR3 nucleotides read TGCGCCAGCAGCCAATCTAGGACGACGTACAATGAGCAGCTCTTC. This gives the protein CASSQSRTTYNEQLF.

CDR3 nucleotide sequence: TGCATCCCACCCCCCACGAGATGGAACTATGGCTACACCTTC. It specifies CIPPPTRWNYGYTF. V and J are TRBV29-1 and TRBJ1-2; no firm D call. The germline CDR1 and CDR2 sequences are SQVTM and ANQGSEA. The CDR3 runs 14 residues.

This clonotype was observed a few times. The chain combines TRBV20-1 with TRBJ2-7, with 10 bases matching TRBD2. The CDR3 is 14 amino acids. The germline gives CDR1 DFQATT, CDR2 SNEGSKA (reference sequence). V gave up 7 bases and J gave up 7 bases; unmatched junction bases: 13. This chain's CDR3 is CSVNQREGLQEQYF. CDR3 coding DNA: TGCAGTGTGAACCAGCGGGAGGGCCTTCAGGAGCAGTACTTC.

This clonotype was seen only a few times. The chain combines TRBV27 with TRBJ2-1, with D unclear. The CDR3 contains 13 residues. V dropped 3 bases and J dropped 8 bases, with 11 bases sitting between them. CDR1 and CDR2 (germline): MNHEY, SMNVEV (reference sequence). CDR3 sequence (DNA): TGTGCCAGCAGTTTGTTAGGTTGGGATGAGCAGTTCTTC. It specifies CASSLLGWDEQFF.

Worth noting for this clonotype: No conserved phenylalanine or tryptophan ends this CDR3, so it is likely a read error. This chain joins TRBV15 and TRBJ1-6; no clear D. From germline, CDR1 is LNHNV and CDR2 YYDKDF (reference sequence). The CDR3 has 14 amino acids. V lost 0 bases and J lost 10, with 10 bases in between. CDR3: CATSREGHKSPLHL. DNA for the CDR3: TGTGCCACCAGCAGAGAAGGTCACAAGTCACCCCTCCACCTT.

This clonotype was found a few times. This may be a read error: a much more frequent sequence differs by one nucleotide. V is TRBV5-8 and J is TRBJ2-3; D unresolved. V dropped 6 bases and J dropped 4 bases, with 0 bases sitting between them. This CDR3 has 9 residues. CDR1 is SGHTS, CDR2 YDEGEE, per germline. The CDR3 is CASTDTQYF. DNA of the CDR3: TGTGCCAGCACAGATACGCAGTATTTT. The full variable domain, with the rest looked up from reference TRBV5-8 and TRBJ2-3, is EAGVTQSPTHLIKTRGQQATLRCSPISGHTSVYWYQQALGLGLQFLLWYDEGEERNRGNFPPRFSGRQFPNYSSELNVNALELEDSALYLCASTDTQYFGPGTRLTVL.

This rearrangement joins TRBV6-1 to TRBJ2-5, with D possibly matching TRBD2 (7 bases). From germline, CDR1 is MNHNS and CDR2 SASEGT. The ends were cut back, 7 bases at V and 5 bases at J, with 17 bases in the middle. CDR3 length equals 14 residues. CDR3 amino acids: CASTGGGVLETQYF. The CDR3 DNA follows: TGTGCCAGCACTGGCGGGGGCGTGTTGGAGACCCAGTACTTC.

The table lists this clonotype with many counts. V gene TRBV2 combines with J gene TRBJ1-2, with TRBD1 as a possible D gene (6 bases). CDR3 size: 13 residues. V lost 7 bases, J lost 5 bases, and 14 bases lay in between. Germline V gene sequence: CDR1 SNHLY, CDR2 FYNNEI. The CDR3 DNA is TGTGCCAGCATAGGGGACACCGAATATGGCTACACCTTC. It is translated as CASIGDTEYGYTF.

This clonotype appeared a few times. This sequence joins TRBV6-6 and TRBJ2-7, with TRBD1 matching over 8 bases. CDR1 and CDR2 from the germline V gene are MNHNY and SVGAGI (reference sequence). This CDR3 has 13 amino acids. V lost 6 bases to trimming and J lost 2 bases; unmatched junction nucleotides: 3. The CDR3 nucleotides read TGTGCCAGCAGGGACAGGGAAACCTACGAGCAGTACTTC. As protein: CASRDRETYEQYF.

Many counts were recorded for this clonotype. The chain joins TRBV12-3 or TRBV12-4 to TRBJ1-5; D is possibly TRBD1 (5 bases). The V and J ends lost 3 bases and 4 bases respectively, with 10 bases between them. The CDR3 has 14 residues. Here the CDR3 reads CASSLGLKNQPQHF. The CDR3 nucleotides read TGTGCCAGCAGTTTGGGACTCAAGAATCAGCCCCAGCATTTT.

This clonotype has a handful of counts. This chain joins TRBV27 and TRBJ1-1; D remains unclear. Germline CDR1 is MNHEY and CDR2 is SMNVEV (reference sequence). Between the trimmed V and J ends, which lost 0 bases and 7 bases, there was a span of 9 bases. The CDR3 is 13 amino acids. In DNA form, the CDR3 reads TGTGCCAGCAGTTTATCCCAGCCCTATGAAGCTTTCTTT. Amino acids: CASSLSQPYEAFF.

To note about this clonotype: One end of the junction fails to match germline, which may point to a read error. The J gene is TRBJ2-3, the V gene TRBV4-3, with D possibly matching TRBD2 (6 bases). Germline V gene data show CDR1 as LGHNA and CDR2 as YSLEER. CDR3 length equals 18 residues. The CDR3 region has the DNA TGCGCCCGCAGCCAAGATGAGGGTTCTCCGGGAGACACAGATACGCAGTATTTT. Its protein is CARSQDEGSPGDTDTQYF.

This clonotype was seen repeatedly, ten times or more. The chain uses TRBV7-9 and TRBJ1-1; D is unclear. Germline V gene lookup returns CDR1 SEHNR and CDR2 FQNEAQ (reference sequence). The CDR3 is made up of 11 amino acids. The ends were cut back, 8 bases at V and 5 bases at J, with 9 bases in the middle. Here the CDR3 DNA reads TGTGCCAGCGAAGCTGATACTGAAGCTTTCTTT. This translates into CASEADTEAFF.